The 25 T cell receptor beta chains in this list originate from one sample, sequenced in a study of beta chain features in type 1 diabetes (dated by TCRdb to about 2018). Libraries were made using the immunoSEQ multiplex PCR assay. The entire amount of isolated RNA was reverse transcribed using the High Capacity cDNA Reverse Transcription Kit, so the sequenced TCRB transcripts were expressed ones. This is the immuneACCESS table as TCRdb keeps it, with only in-frame sequences that have V and J called. A part of the clones is gone; compared with another copy, unresolved V genes explain less than half, and the rest is unexplained. The sample table records around 290,000 clones; 7% to 9% of these occur just once. The ten most abundant clones make up approximately 1% of the sample. The source material was central memory CD4+ T cells from blood. The receptors were sampled from a woman under 30 in good health.

This clone appeared many times. This chain links TRBV7-9 with TRBJ1-4, with TRBD1 as a possible D gene (6 bases). V lost 3 bases, J lost 6 bases, and 14 bases lay in between. This CDR3 has 15 residues. Germline lookup yields CDR1 SEHNR and CDR2 FQNEAQ (reference sequence). The CDR3 spells CASSFSARGDEKLFF. The CDR3 DNA follows: TGTGCCAGCAGCTTCTCGGCCAGGGGTGATGAAAAACTGTTTTTT.

A few counts support this clone. This sequence joins TRBV7-2 and TRBJ2-4, with 7 bases that match TRBD1. V gave up 3 bases and J gave up 7 bases; unmatched junction bases: 6. The CDR3 is 14 residues long. Germline-derived CDR1 and CDR2 are SGHTA and FQGNSA. The CDR3: CASSLSGTVNIQYF. In DNA, the CDR3 is TGTGCCAGCAGCTTGTCCGGGACAGTGAACATTCAGTACTTC. Full variable domain (remainder filled in from reference TRBV7-2 and TRBJ2-4): GAGVSQSPSNKVTEKGKDVELRCDPISGHTALYWYRQSLGQGLEFLIYFQGNSAPDKSGLPSDRFSAERTGGSVSTLTIQRTQQEDSAVYLCASSLSGTVNIQYFGAGTRLSVL.

This clone was seen only a few times. The sample holds other DNA sequences that translate to the same CDR3. The chain links TRBV6-6 to TRBJ1-3; D gene ambiguous. The germline CDR1 and CDR2 sequences are MNHNY and SVGAGI (reference sequence). V was cut by 5 bases and J by 3 bases, with 8 bases left in between. The CDR3 consists of 13 residues. The CDR3 DNA is TGTGCCAGCAGTCCGCGCAGTGGAAACACCATATATTTT. This translates into CASSPRSGNTIYF.

Many counts were recorded for this clone. The rearrangement uses TRBV5-6 and TRBJ2-2; D not certain. Trimming removed 1 base from V and 5 bases from J, with 15 bases in between. CDR3 length: 16 residues. CDR1 is SGHDT and CDR2 is YYEEEE in the germline V gene. The CDR3 DNA is TGTGCCAGCAGCTTGAAACAGATTAGGCCGACCGGGGAGCTGTTTTTT. Protein sequence: CASSLKQIRPTGELFF.

The chain joins TRBV6-5 to TRBJ1-1, with a weak D call TRBD1 (5 bases). V was cut by 6 bases and J by 0 bases, with 11 bases left in between. CDR1 is MNHEY and CDR2 is SVGAGI in the germline V gene. The CDR3 sequence is 14 residues long. CDR3 protein: CASRLGTVNTEAFF. The CDR3 DNA follows: TGTGCCAGCAGACTCGGGACGGTGAACACTGAAGCTTTCTTT.

V gene TRBV5-1 combines with J gene TRBJ2-1; D unresolved. The CDR3 contains 14 residues. V was clipped by 1 base and J by 5 bases, with 10 bases between them. Germline assignment: CDR1 SGHRS and CDR2 YFSETQ. The CDR3 coding sequence is TGCGCCAGCAGCTTGCAACCAGCAAACAATGAGCAGTTCTTC. Encoded protein: CASSLQPANNEQFF.

This clone was counted ten times or more. The chain uses TRBV18 and TRBJ2-2; 7 positions match TRBD1. With V trimmed by 5 bases and J by 1 base, 4 bases remained unmatched. This CDR3 comprises 15 residues. The V gene's germline CDR1 is KGHSH and CDR2 LQKENI. The CDR3 nucleotides read TGTGCCAGCTCAGGCCGGACAGGGAACACCGGGGAGCTGTTTTTT. Protein: CASSGRTGNTGELFF.

This clone showed up many times. V and J are TRBV14 and TRBJ2-6, with D unresolved. The CDR3 extends over 14 amino acids. Germline V gives CDR1 SGHDN, CDR2 FVKESK. Trimming removed 5 bases at V and 4 bases at J, with 9 bases between. CDR3 in DNA: TGTGCCAGCAGCTGGATTGGAGGGGCCAACGTCCTGACTTTC. This codes for CASSWIGGANVLTF.

The chain has TRBV5-4 and TRBJ2-5; TRBD2 agrees at 10 bases. The CDR3 runs to 14 residues. V lost 8 bases and J lost 4; bases outside the gene matches: 8. CDR1 and CDR2 (germline): SGHNT, YYREEE (reference sequence). The CDR3 DNA follows: TGTGCCAGTAGCCTAGCGGGAGTAAGAGAGACCCAGTACTTC. This sequence encodes CASSLAGVRETQYF.

The chain combines TRBV5-1 with TRBJ1-1; 8 bases match TRBD1. The V gene's germline CDR1 is SGHRS and CDR2 YFSETQ. Trimming took 1 base from V and 4 from J; bases not matched to a gene: 3. This CDR3 is 14 amino acids long. The CDR3: CASSLLTGGTEAFF. The CDR3 nucleotides are TGCGCCAGCAGCTTGCTAACAGGGGGCACTGAAGCTTTCTTT.

The rearrangement uses TRBV29-1 and TRBJ1-2; tentative D call: TRBD1 (6 bases). V was trimmed by 8 bases and J by 8 bases, leaving 21 bases between them. Germline V gene data show CDR1 as SQVTM and CDR2 as ANQGSEA. The length of the CDR3 is 13 residues. The CDR3 loop reads CSCSNTGFRGYTF. CDR3 sequence (DNA): TGCAGCTGTTCAAACACAGGGTTCCGAGGCTACACCTTC.

CDR3 region: CASSETGFLETQYF. CDR3 nucleotide sequence: TGTGCCAGCAGCGAGACAGGATTCCTCGAGACCCAGTACTTC. The chain combines TRBV5-5 with TRBJ2-5; possibly TRBD1 for D (6 bases). The V end was cut by 4 bases, the J end by 5 bases, with 15 bases between. CDR3 length equals 14 residues. Germline values: CDR1 SGHKS, CDR2 YYEKEE (reference sequence).

The chain uses TRBV7-2 and TRBJ2-3; 14 bases fit TRBD2. CDR1 and CDR2 (germline): SGHTA, FQGNSA. The CDR3 has 14 amino acids. V was clipped by 5 bases and J by 11 bases; unmatched bases: 6. CDR3 coding DNA: TGTGCCAGCAGCGAGACTAGCGGGAGGGCCCGGCAGTATTTT. Translation gives CASSETSGRARQYF.

This clone was detected ten times or more. Germline is not matched at one junction end, which may reflect a read error. V is TRBV7-7 and J is TRBJ2-2; the D gene is possibly TRBD1 (5 bases). Germline CDR1 reads SSHAT; CDR2 reads FNYEAQ (reference sequence). The CDR3 consists of 14 residues. The CDR3 coding sequence is TGTGCTAGCAGCTTAGCCCAGGGCACCGGGGAGCTGTTTTTT. Its translation is CASSLAQGTGELFF.

This clone was detected a few times. The chain is built from TRBV29-1 and TRBJ1-4; TRBD1 is a possible D gene (6 bases). CDR1 SQVTM and CDR2 ANQGSEA come from the germline V gene. Between the trimmed V and J ends, which lost 6 bases and 0 bases, there was a span of 17 bases. CDR3 length: 16 residues. Here the CDR3 DNA reads TGCAGCGTACAACCGGGACACCTGGCAACTAATGAAAAACTGTTTTTT. Translated, it gives CSVQPGHLATNEKLFF. The variable domain in full, with the rest retrieved from reference TRBV29-1 and TRBJ1-4, is SAVISQKPSRDICQRGTSLTIQCQVDSQVTMMFWYRQQPGQSLTLIATANQGSEATYESGFVIDKFPISRPNLTFSTLTVSNMSPEDSSIYLCSVQPGHLATNEKLFFGSGTQLSVL.

This clone was seen at least ten times. V gene TRBV19 combines with J gene TRBJ1-2; 10 positions match TRBD1. This CDR3 is built from 15 residues. V gave up 6 bases and J gave up 13 bases; unmatched junction bases: 17. Germline loops: CDR1 LNHDA, CDR2 SQIVND (reference sequence). The CDR3 coding sequence is TGTGCCAGTAGCCCAATCGCCGGGACAGGGGAGACGGCCACCTTC. Its translation: CASSPIAGTGETATF.

This clone was counted between two and nine times. The V gene is TRBV29-1, the J gene TRBJ2-5; a possible D gene is TRBD2 (5 bases). This CDR3 is 12 amino acids long. The germline V gene has CDR1 SQVTM and CDR2 ANQGSEA. V lost 2 bases, J lost 4 bases, and 8 bases lay in between. For the CDR3, the DNA is TGCAGCGTTGAAAGAGGGAGAGAGACCCAGTACTTC. Residues: CSVERGRETQYF.

The V gene is TRBV27, the J gene TRBJ2-7; 7 bases are shared with TRBD1. The trim removed 9 bases at V and 6 bases at J, leaving 11 bases unmatched. In germline, CDR1 is MNHEY, CDR2 SMNVEV (reference sequence). The CDR3 has 13 amino acids. The CDR3 sequence is CASFGGQAREQYF. The CDR3 DNA reads as TGTGCCAGTTTCGGAGGACAGGCTCGCGAGCAGTACTTC.

This clone was detected only a few times. Here the CDR3 DNA reads TGTGCCAGCAGCTGGCACCCGAACACTGAAGCTTTCTTT. Translation gives CASSWHPNTEAFF. V gene TRBV11-1 combines with J gene TRBJ1-1; D gene uncertain. V gave up 4 bases and J gave up 1 base, with 7 bases separating them. Germline V gives CDR1 SGHAT, CDR2 FQDESV (reference sequence). This CDR3 has 13 amino acids. The variable domain in full, with the rest retrieved from reference TRBV11-1 and TRBJ1-1, is EAEVAQSPRYKITEKSQAVAFWCDPISGHATLYWYRQILGQGPELLVQFQDESVVDDSQLPKDRFSAERLKGVDSTLKIQPAELGDSAMYLCASSWHPNTEAFFGQGTRLTVV.

Only a few counts were recorded for this clone. This chain links TRBV13 with TRBJ1-2; no reliable D call. The V and J ends lost 4 bases and 5 bases respectively, with 14 bases between them. Germline V gene data show CDR1 as PRHDT and CDR2 as FYEKMQ (reference sequence). CDR3 length equals 14 residues. The CDR3 DNA reads as TGTGCCAGCAGCTATGGACGGAACCAGTATGGCTACACCTTC. Its protein product is CASSYGRNQYGYTF.

The CDR3 is CASSLSSGSGADTQYF. The CDR3 nucleotides read TGTGCCAGCAGCTTATCTAGCGGCTCGGGGGCGGATACGCAGTATTTT. The rearrangement uses TRBV11-3 and TRBJ2-3, with D maybe TRBD2 (7 bases). Trimming took off 2 bases at V and 6 bases at J, with 18 bases between the two ends. CDR3 length: 16 amino acids. Germline loops: CDR1 SGHNT, CDR2 YENEEA. Using reference TRBV11-3 and TRBJ2-3 for the parts outside the CDR3, the full variable domain is EAGVVQSPRYKIIEKKQPVAFWCNPISGHNTLYWYLQNLGQGPELLIRYENEEAVDDSQLPKDRFSAERLKGVDSTLKIQPAELGDSAVYLCASSLSSGSGADTQYFGPGTRLTVL.

In its sample, this clone was seen many times. The DNA of the CDR3 is TGTGCCAGCAGCTTGGGACTAGCGGGAGCAGATACGCAGTATTTT. This sequence encodes CASSLGLAGADTQYF. The rearrangement links TRBV5-8 to TRBJ2-3, with 12 bases matching TRBD2. The ends lost 0 bases at V and 4 bases at J; junction bases unmatched: 0. The CDR3 sequence is 15 residues long. Germline values: CDR1 SGHTS, CDR2 YDEGEE.

The chain employs TRBV27 and TRBJ1-2, with TRBD1 identical over 9 bases. The CDR3 consists of 14 residues. Per the germline V gene, CDR1 is MNHEY and CDR2 is SMNVEV (reference sequence). With V trimmed by 6 bases and J by 6 bases, 8 bases remained unmatched. CDR3 bases: TGTGCCAGCAGGCTGGCCGGGACAGGGAATGGCTACACCTTC. Protein product: CASRLAGTGNGYTF.

The chain joins TRBV10-3 to TRBJ1-6, with D tentatively TRBD1 (5 bases). The length of the CDR3 is 14 residues. The germline CDR1 and CDR2 sequences are ENHRY and SYGVKD. V lost 3 bases, J lost 8 bases, and 11 bases lay in between. CDR3 loop: CAISDSWGHSPLHF. The DNA for the CDR3 is TGTGCCATCAGTGATTCCTGGGGACATTCACCCCTCCACTTT.

The chain carries TRBV15 and TRBJ2-1; a possible D gene is TRBD1 (6 bases). V was trimmed by 5 bases and J by 4 bases, leaving 15 bases between them. The CDR3 totals 15 residues. The germline CDR1 and CDR2 sequences are LNHNV and YYDKDF (reference sequence). The CDR3 DNA sequence: TGTGCCACCAGCCTCGAGCAGGGGCCATACAATGAGCAGTTCTTC. It encodes CATSLEQGPYNEQFF. The full variable domain, with the rest looked up from reference TRBV15 and TRBJ2-1, is DAMVIQNPRYQVTQFGKPVTLSCSQTLNHNVMYWYQQKSSQAPKLLFHYYDKDFNNEADTPDNFQSRRPNTSFCFLDIRSPGLGDTAMYLCATSLEQGPYNEQFFGPGTRLTVL.